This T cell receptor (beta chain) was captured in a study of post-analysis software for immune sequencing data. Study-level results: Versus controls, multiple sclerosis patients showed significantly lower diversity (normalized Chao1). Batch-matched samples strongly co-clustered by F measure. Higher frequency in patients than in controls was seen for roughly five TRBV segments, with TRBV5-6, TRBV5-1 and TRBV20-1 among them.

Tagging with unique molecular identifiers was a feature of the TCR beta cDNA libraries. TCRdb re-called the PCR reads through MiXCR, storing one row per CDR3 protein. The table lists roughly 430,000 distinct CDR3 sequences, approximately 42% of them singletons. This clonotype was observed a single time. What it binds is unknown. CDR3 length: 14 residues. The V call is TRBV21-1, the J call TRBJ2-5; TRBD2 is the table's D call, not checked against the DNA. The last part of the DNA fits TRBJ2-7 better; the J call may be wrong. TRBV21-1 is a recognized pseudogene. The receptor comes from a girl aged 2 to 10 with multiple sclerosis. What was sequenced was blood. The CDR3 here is CASRKDPTRLEQYF. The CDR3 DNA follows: TGTGCCAGCAGGAAAGACCCGACTAGGCTCGAGCAGTACTTC.